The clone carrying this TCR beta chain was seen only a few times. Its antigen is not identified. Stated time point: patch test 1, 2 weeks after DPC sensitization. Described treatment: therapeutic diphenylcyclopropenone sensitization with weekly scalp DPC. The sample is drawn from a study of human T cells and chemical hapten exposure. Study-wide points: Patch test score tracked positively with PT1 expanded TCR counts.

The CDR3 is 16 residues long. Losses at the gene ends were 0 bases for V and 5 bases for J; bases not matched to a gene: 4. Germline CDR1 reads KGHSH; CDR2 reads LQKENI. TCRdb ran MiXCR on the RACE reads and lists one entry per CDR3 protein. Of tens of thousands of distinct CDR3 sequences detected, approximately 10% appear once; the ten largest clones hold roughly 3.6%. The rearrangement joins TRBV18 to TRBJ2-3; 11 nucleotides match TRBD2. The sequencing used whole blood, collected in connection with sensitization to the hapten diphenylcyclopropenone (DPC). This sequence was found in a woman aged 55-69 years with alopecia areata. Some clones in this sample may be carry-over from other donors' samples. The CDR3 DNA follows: TGTGCCAGCTCACCACCTAGCGGGGGGGCCGTAGATACGCAGTATTTT. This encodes CASSPPSGGAVDTQYF.